These 5 T cell receptor beta chains were all obtained from the same sample, sequenced in a study of cytomegalovirus exposure and HLA in healthy donors. Amplification used 60 Vbeta primers and 13 Jbeta primers. The data were produced by immunoSEQ multiplex PCR, yet TCRdb's version contains in-frame clones alone and is incomplete. The sample has approximately 160,000 clones; 80% to 90% are singletons. Specimen: PBMCs. These receptors were obtained from a woman younger than 30 in good health and CMV-seronegative.

The gene calls are TRBV7-8 and TRBJ2-1, with D possibly being TRBD1 (6 bases). The CDR3 is 14 residues long. The germline V gene encodes CDR1 SGHVS and CDR2 FQNEAQ. V lost 4 bases to trimming and J lost 8 bases, with 15 bases between them. CDR3 in amino acids: CASSSYQGRHEQFF. The DNA for the CDR3 is TGTGCCAGCAGCTCCTATCAGGGGCGGCATGAGCAGTTCTTC.

V usage is TRBV7-2 and J usage is TRBJ1-2; no clear D gene. V lost 2 bases, J lost 4 bases, and 11 bases lay in between. This CDR3 region has 14 residues. Germline lookup yields CDR1 SGHTA and CDR2 FQGNSA. CDR3 bases: TGTGCCAGCAGCTTAAGTTTCGGTAGCTATGGCTACACCTTC. This codes for CASSLSFGSYGYTF. Full variable domain (missing parts from reference TRBV7-2 and TRBJ1-2): GAGVSQSPSNKVTEKGKDVELRCDPISGHTALYWYRQSLGQGLEFLIYFQGNSAPDKSGLPSDRFSAERTGGSVSTLTIQRTQQEDSAVYLCASSLSFGSYGYTFGSGTRLTVV.

V gene TRBV18 combines with J gene TRBJ1-1; 7 bases map to TRBD1. CDR3 length: 16 residues. V was pared by 2 bases and J by 1 base, with 7 bases of the junction left unmatched. Germline CDR1 KGHSH, CDR2 LQKENI. The chain's CDR3 is CASSPRTGQKNTEAFF. CDR3 DNA sequence: TGTGCCAGCTCACCAAGGACGGGACAGAAGAACACTGAAGCTTTCTTT.

This clone was detected once. The V gene is TRBV5-1, the J gene TRBJ2-7, with a tentative D call TRBD2 (5 bases). Germline V lookup: CDR1 SGHRS, CDR2 YFSETQ. Trimming took off 0 bases at V and 2 bases at J, with 15 bases between the two ends. This CDR3 contains 16 residues. The CDR3 nucleotides are TGCGCCAGCAGCTTGGCCGTAAATCCCGGGGCCTACGAGCAGTACTTC. Translation gives CASSLAVNPGAYEQYF.

The chain employs TRBV11-2 and TRBJ2-7, with 12 positions matching TRBD2. With 3 bases clipped from V and 4 bases from J, the junction kept 4 bases outside the gene matches. Germline V gene sequence: CDR1 SGHAT, CDR2 FQNNGV. This CDR3 comprises 15 residues. This CDR3 is CASSFSLAGGYEQYF. In DNA form, the CDR3 reads TGTGCCAGCAGCTTCTCTCTAGCGGGAGGGTACGAGCAGTACTTC.